This T cell receptor beta chain was recovered during a study of cytomegalovirus exposure and HLA in healthy donors. Primers for the PCR totalled 60 Vbeta and 13 Jbeta. The data were produced by immunoSEQ multiplex PCR, yet TCRdb's version contains in-frame clones alone and is incomplete. The sample includes approximately 100,000 clones, approximately 79% of them seen just once. Points from the study as a whole: Analysis was carried out at a later point, and it linked a missense DCLRE1C variant to TCR beta V- and J-gene trimming.

Comments on this clone: Its antigen remains unknown.

The CDR3 is 16 amino acids. The J segment lost 5 bases and the V segment lost 3 bases, leaving 9 bases of the junction unmatched. Germline V lookup: CDR1 SGDLS, CDR2 YYNGEE. This rearrangement joins TRBV9 to TRBJ2-2; 8 positions agree with TRBD2. The origin of this receptor is a man aged 50-60 years in good health and CMV-seropositive. The source material was PBMCs. The CDR3 protein is CASSALLAAGTGELFF. The CDR3 nucleotides read TGTGCCAGCAGCGCCCTACTAGCGGCGGGTACCGGGGAGCTGTTTTTT. The full variable domain, its missing parts supplied by reference TRBV9 and TRBJ2-2, is DSGVTQTPKHLITATGQRVTLRCSPRSGDLSVYWYQQSLDQGLQFLIQYYNGEERAKGNILERFSAQQFPDLHSELNLSSLELGDSALYFCASSALLAAGTGELFFGEGSRLTVL.